The clone carrying this T cell receptor beta chain was seen just once. The data derive from a study of TIL therapy for anti-PD-1-resistant metastatic lung cancer. For the study at large: Half of patients were current or former smokers.

Sequencing used immunoSEQ v3. The table came from immunoSEQ multiplex PCR; TCRdb's copy has only in-frame clones and leaves some out. The table records approximately 22,000 clones, about two thirds of them present only once. CDR1 is MNHEY and CDR2 is SVGAGI in the germline V gene. V was shortened by 5 bases and J by 2 bases, with 7 bases between the two germline ends. This CDR3 region has 13 residues. Stated time point: pre-treatment sample, taken before nivolumab and TIL therapy. The TCR originated in a person aged 25-79 years with non-small cell lung cancer. The sample consisted of blood, taken at baseline. The chain links TRBV6-5 to TRBJ2-1, with D possibly TRBD1 on 6 matching bases. The CDR3 bases are TGTGCCAGCAGTCAGGGGCCCTACAATGAGCAGTTCTTC. It is translated as CASSQGPYNEQFF.